This is a list of T cell receptor beta chains from one sample in a study of OX40 agonist ivuxolimab in advanced cancers. The protocol was immunoSEQ multiplex PCR, while the TCRdb copy is restricted to in-frame clones and leaves out a portion. The data hold about 46,000 clones, with 70% to 90% observed a single time. The material sequenced was CD4+ or CD8+ T cells sorted from blood, taken in a trial of the OX40 agonist ivuxolimab. These receptors were collected from an adult with an advanced solid tumor such as melanoma, head and neck, liver or kidney cancer. The conserved cysteine and the conserved F or W are not part of the CDR3 here. Some rows mark clone size as missing; the rest say once, few, many or name a class of expanded clone.

V,J,size,CDR3
TRBV10-3,TRBJ2-5,.,AISGGTPPGPTQETQY
TRBV12-2,TRBJ2-1,few,ASRAVLAGGLYNEQF
TRBV27,TRBJ1-1,.,ASSLMGDTEAF
TRBV7-3,TRBJ2-1,.,ASSPGGGGSEQF
TRBV2,TRBJ2-2,.,ARRDTGELF
TRBV7-2,TRBJ2-1,.,ASSLVADNEQF
TRBV27,TRBJ2-3,.,ASSPSVGALGDTQY
TRBV7-9,TRBJ2-3,.,ASSPPLGGDTQY
TRBV9,TRBJ2-1,once,ASSVEGLAYEQF
TRBV2,TRBJ2-3,.,ASSPPQY
TRBV6-6,TRBJ1-2,.,ASSPHGDGYT
TRBV5-6,TRBJ2-3,.,ASSLGGATDTQY
TRBV5-8,TRBJ2-7,once,ASSLATGGSYEQY
TRBV19,TRBJ2-7,once,ASSPGTSGYEQY
TRBV9,TRBJ2-7,.,ASSVGAGGPDEQY
TRBV7-8,TRBJ2-5,.,ASSLVGQGGMGKTQY
TRBV29-1,TRBJ1-1,.,SVGGEAEAF
TRBV7-3,TRBJ2-3,.,ASSSGYRGTDTQY
TRBV5-6,TRBJ2-5,.,ASSPGPGEETQY
TRBV5-5,TRBJ1-5,.,ASSYDINQPQH
TRBV2,TRBJ2-1,.,ASTSVPSSYNEQF
TRBV29-1,TRBJ2-2,.,SVLQAGELF
TRBV5-3,TRBJ1-2,.,ASRTGMDYGYT
TRBV9,TRBJ2-7,.,ASSVDGGEQY
TRBV7-8,TRBJ2-5,once,ASSPREGNIQETQY
TRBV5-4,TRBJ2-2,once,ASSLYTGELF
TRBV28,TRBJ1-4,.,ASSQQDNWLEKLF
TRBV6-5,TRBJ2-5,.,ASTEGKAQY
TRBV4-2,TRBJ2-7,.,ASSQVFLGDSLSYEQY